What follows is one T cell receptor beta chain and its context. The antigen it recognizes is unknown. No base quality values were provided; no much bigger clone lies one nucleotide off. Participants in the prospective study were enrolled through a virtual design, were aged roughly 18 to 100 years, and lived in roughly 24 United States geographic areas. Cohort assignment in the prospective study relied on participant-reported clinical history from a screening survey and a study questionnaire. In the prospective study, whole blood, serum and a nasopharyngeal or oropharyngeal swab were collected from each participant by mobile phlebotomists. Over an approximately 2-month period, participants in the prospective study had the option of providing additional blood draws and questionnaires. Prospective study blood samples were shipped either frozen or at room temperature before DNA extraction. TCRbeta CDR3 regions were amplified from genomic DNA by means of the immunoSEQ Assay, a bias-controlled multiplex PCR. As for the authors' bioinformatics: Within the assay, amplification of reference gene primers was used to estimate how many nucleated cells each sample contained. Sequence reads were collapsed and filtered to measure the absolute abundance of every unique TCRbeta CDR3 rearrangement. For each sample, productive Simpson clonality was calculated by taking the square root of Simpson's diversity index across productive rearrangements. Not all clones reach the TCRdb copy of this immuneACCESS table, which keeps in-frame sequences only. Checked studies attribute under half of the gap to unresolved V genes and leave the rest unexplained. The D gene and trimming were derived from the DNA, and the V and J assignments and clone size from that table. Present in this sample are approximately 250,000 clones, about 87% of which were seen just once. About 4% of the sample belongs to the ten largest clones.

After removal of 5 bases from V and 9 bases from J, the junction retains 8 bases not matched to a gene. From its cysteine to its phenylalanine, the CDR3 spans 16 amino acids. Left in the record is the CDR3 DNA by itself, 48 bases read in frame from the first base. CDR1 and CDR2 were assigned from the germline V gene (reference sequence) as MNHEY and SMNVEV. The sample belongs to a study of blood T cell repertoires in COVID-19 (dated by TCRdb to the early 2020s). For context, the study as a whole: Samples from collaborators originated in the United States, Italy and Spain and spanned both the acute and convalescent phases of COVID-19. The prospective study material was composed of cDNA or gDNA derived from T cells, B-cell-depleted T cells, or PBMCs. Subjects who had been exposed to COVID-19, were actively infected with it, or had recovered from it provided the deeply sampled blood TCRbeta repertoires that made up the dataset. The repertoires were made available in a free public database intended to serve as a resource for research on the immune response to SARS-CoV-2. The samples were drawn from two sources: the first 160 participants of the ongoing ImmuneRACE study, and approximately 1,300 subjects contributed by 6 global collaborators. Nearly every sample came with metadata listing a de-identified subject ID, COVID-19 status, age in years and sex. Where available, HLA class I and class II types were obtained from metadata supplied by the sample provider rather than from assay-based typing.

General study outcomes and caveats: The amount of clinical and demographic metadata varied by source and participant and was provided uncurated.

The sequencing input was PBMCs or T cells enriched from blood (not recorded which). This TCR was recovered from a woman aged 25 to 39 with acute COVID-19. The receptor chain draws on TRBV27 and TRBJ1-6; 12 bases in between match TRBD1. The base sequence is TGTGCCAGCAGTAATCTCCGGGACAGGGGGCTTTCACCCCTCCACTTT. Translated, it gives CASSNLRDRGLSPLHF.